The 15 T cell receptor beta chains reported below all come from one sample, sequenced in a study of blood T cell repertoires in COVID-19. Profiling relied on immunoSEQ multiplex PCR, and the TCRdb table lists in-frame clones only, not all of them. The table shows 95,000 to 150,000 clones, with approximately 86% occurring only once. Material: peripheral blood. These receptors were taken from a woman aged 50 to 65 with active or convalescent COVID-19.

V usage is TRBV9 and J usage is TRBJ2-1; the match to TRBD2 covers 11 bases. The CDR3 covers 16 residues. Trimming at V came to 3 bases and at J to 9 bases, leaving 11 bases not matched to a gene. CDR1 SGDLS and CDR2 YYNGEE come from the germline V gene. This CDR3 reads CASSATSGRGRSEQFF. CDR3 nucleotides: TGTGCCAGCAGCGCCACTAGCGGGAGAGGTAGAAGTGAGCAGTTCTTC.

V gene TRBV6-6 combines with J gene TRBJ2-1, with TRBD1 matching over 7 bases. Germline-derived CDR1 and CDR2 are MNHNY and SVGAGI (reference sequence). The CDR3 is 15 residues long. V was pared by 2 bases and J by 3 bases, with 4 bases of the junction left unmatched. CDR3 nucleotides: TGTGCCAGCAGTTACACAGCAGGGGGCTACAATGAGCAGTTCTTC. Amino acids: CASSYTAGGYNEQFF.

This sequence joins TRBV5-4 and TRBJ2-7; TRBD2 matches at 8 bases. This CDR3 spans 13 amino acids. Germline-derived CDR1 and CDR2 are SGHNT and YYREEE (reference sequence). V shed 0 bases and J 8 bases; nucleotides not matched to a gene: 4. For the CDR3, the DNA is TGTGCCAGCAGCTTGGCGGGAGGGCCTAAGCAGTACTTC. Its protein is CASSLAGGPKQYF.

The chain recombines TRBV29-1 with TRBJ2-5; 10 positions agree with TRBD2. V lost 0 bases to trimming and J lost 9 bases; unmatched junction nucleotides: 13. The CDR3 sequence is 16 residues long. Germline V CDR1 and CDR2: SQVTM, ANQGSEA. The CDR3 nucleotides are TGCAGCGTTGAAGATACCCGGGCTAGCGGGAGATCACCCCAGTACTTC. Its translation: CSVEDTRASGRSPQYF.

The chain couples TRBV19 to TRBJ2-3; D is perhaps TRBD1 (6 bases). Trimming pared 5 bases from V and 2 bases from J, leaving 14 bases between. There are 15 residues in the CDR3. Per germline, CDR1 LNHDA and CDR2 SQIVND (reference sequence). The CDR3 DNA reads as TGTGCCAGTAGTCTGTCGGGACACCTCACAGATACGCAGTATTTT. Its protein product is CASSLSGHLTDTQYF.

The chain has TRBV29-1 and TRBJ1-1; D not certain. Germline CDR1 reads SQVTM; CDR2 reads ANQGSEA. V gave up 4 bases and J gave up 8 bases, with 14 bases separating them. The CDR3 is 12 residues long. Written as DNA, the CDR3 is TGCAGCGTTGGCTCTAATATACGGGAAGCTTTCTTT. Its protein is CSVGSNIREAFF.

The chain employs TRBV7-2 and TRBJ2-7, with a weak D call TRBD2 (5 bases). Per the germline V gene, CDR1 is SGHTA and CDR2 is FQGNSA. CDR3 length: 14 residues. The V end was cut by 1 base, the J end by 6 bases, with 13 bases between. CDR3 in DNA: TGTGCCAGCAGCTTAGAAGATCGAGGGATCGAGCAGTACTTC. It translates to CASSLEDRGIEQYF.

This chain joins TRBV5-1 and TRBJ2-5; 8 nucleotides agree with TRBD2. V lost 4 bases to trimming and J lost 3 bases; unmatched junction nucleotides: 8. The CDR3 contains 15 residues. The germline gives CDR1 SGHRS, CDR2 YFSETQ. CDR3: CASSTIGTREETQYF. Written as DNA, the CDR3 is TGCGCCAGCAGCACGATCGGGACTAGGGAAGAGACCCAGTACTTC.

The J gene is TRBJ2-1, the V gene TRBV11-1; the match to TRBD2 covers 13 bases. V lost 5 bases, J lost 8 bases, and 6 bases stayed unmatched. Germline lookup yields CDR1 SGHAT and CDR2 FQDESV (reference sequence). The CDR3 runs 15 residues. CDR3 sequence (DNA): TGTGCCAGCAGCCTCGGGACTAGCGGGATTCATGAGCAGTTCTTC. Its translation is CASSLGTSGIHEQFF. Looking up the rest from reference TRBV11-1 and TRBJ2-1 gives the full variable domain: EAEVAQSPRYKITEKSQAVAFWCDPISGHATLYWYRQILGQGPELLVQFQDESVVDDSQLPKDRFSAERLKGVDSTLKIQPAELGDSAMYLCASSLGTSGIHEQFFGPGTRLTVL.

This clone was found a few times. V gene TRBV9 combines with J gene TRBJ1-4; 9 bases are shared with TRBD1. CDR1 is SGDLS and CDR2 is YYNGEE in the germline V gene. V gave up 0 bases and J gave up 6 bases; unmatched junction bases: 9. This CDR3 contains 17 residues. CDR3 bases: TGTGCCAGCAGCGTAGGGACAGGGGTAATCAAACATGAAAAACTGTTTTTT. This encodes CASSVGTGVIKHEKLFF. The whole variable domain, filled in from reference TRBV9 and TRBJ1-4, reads DSGVTQTPKHLITATGQRVTLRCSPRSGDLSVYWYQQSLDQGLQFLIQYYNGEERAKGNILERFSAQQFPDLHSELNLSSLELGDSALYFCASSVGTGVIKHEKLFFGSGTQLSVL.

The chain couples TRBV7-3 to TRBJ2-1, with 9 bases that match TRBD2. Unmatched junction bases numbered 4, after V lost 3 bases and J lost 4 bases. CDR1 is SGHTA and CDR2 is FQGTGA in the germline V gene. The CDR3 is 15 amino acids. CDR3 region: CASSLVAGVYNEQFF. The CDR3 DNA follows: TGTGCCAGCAGCTTGGTAGCGGGGGTGTACAATGAGCAGTTCTTC.

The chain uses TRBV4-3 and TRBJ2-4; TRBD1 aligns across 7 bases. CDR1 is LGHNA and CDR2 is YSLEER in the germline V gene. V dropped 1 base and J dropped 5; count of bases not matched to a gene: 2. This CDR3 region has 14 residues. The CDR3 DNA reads TGCGCCAGCAGCCAAGGACAGGGCCAAAACATTCAGTACTTC. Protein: CASSQGQGQNIQYF.

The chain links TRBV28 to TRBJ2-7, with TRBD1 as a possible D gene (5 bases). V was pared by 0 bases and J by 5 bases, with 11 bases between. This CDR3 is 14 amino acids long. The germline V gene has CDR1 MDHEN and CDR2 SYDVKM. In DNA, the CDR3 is TGTGCCAGCAGTTTATGGCTTCAGGGCCACGAGCAGTACTTC. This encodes CASSLWLQGHEQYF.

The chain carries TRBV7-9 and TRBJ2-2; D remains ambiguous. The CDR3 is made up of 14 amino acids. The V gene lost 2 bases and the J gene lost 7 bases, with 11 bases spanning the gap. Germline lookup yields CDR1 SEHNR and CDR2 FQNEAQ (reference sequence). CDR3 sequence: CASSLLVWSGELFF. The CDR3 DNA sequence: TGTGCCAGCAGCTTACTGGTCTGGAGCGGGGAGCTGTTTTTT.

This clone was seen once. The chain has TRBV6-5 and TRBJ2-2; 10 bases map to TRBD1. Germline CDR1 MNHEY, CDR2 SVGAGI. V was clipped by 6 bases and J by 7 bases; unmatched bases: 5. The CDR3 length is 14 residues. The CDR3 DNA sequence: TGTGCCAGCAGGACAGGGGGCCTCGGCGGGGAGCTGTTTTTT. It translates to CASRTGGLGGELFF.